This T cell receptor beta chain was sequenced during a study of cytomegalovirus exposure and HLA in healthy donors. The CDR3 has 14 amino acids. The trim removed 0 bases at V and 7 bases at J, leaving 2 bases unmatched. Germline V gene data show CDR1 as SGHVS and CDR2 as FQNEAQ. PCR used 60 Vbeta primers and 13 Jbeta primers. Clones were sequenced by immunoSEQ multiplex PCR, and TCRdb holds only the in-frame ones, with some missing. The sample lists some 150,000 clones; about four fifths were seen once. The sample was PBMCs. The receptor comes from a woman between 45 and 65 years old in good health and CMV-seronegative. V and J are TRBV7-8 and TRBJ1-2, with TRBD1 matching over 10 bases. This CDR3 reads CASSLAGTGVGYTF. In nucleotides, the CDR3 is TGTGCCAGCAGCTTAGCCGGGACAGGGGTTGGCTACACCTTC.